These T cell receptor beta chains were read from a single sample in a study of spatial heterogeneity in lung cancer. TCRdb redid the calling of the 5' RACE reads with MiXCR, one entry per CDR3 protein. The table includes 40,000 to 45,000 distinct CDR3 sequences, around 7% detected once. This sample comprised PBMCs, obtained at surgery. Receptors were obtained from a female donor with early-stage non-small cell lung cancer. Each CDR3 is given with its conserved first and last residue. D genes are given only for firm matches. Clone size is given for some rows only: seen once, a few or many times, or a class if the clone is expanded.

>NA|TRBV5-4|NA|TRBJ2-2
CASSKEARGGYTGELFF
TGTGCCAGCAGCAAGGAGGCCAGGGGGGGATACACCGGGGAGCTGTTTTTT
>TRBD2|TRBV10-2|NA|TRBJ2-5
CANRGLAGIVETQYF
TGCGCCAACAGGGGACTAGCGGGGATAGTGGAGACCCAGTACTTC
>NA|TRBV12-3/TRBV12-4|many|TRBJ2-2
CASSPTGQPLAGELFF
TGTGCCAGCAGTCCCACGGGCCAACCCTTGGCCGGGGAGCTGTTTTTT
>NA|TRBV21-1|NA|TRBJ2-6
CASSKGISGANVLTF
TGTGCCAGCAGCAAAGGGATCTCTGGGGCCAACGTCCTGACTTTC
>NA|TRBV5-1|many|TRBJ1-2
CASSGDSYGYTF
TGCGCCAGCAGCGGAGATAGCTATGGCTACACCTTC
>NA|TRBV24-1|few|TRBJ2-1
CATSDPRWQGGRNEQFF
TGTGCCACCAGTGATCCCAGGTGGCAGGGTGGGCGCAATGAGCAGTTCTTC
>TRBD2|TRBV3-1|many|TRBJ2-5
CASSPAGGPGTQYF
TGTGCCAGCAGCCCAGCGGGGGGGCCTGGGACCCAGTACTTC
>NA|TRBV3-1|few|TRBJ1-1
CASSQTGRNTEAFF
TGTGCCAGCAGCCAAACAGGCCGGAACACTGAAGCTTTCTTT
>NA|TRBV6-1|NA|TRBJ1-6
CASSEANNSPLHF
TGTGCCAGCAGTGAAGCTAATAATTCACCCCTCCACTTT
>NA|TRBV5-5|few|TRBJ1-2
CASSALQISYGYTF
TGTGCCAGCAGCGCCCTGCAAATTAGCTATGGCTACACCTTC
>NA|TRBV5-4|NA|TRBJ2-5
CASSLEYQETQYF
TGTGCCAGCAGCTTGGAATACCAAGAGACCCAGTACTTC
>TRBD1|TRBV6-5|many|TRBJ1-3
CASSPQGQSPFSGNTIYF
TGTGCCAGCTCCCCGCAGGGACAGTCACCCTTCTCTGGAAACACCATATATTTT
>TRBD2|TRBV6-2/TRBV6-3|many|TRBJ2-1
CASRSTGTSGGHEQFF
TGTGCCAGCAGATCGACCGGGACTAGCGGGGGCCATGAGCAGTTCTTC
>NA|TRBV28|many|TRBJ2-7
CASSFEGIDYEQYF
TGTGCCAGCAGTTTCGAGGGGATTGACTACGAGCAGTACTTC
>NA|TRBV5-1|few|TRBJ2-1
CASSLDNLDEQFF
TGCGCCAGCAGCTTGGACAACTTAGATGAGCAGTTCTTC
>NA|TRBV2|many|TRBJ2-2
CASRRGGTAVTGELFF
TGTGCCAGCAGGCGAGGGGGGACAGCCGTGACCGGGGAGCTGTTTTTT
>NA|TRBV5-1|NA|TRBJ1-4
CASSLGIGDGEKLFF
TGCGCCAGCAGCTTGGGAATAGGGGACGGCGAAAAACTGTTTTTT
>NA|TRBV19|many|TRBJ1-5
CASSTRTDSVSNQPQHF
TGTGCCAGTAGTACCCGGACGGACTCCGTTAGCAATCAGCCCCAGCATTTT
>NA|TRBV5-1|many|TRBJ2-5
CASSLDREGTQYF
TGCGCCAGCAGCTTGGACAGGGAGGGGACCCAGTACTTC
>TRBD2|TRBV24-1|few|TRBJ2-1
CATITPFSGGRHDNEQFF
TGTGCCACCATCACTCCCTTTAGCGGGGGAAGACATGACAATGAGCAGTTCTTC
>TRBD1|TRBV6-5|many|TRBJ1-2
CASSYAGQGDYGYTF
TGTGCCAGCAGTTACGCGGGTCAGGGGGACTATGGCTACACCTTC
>TRBD1|TRBV18|NA|TRBJ2-6
CASSSTGAFLAGANVLTF
TGTGCCAGCTCATCGACAGGGGCCTTCTTGGCTGGGGCCAACGTCCTGACTTTC
>NA|TRBV12-3/TRBV12-4|NA|TRBJ2-7
CASSFGGRVFSYEQYF
TGTGCCAGCAGTTTTGGCGGGCGGGTCTTCTCCTACGAGCAGTACTTC
>TRBD1|TRBV20-1|many|TRBJ2-7
CSARDPTGRYEQYF
TGCAGTGCTAGAGATCCGACAGGGCGTTACGAGCAGTACTTC
>TRBD1|TRBV12-3/TRBV12-4|NA|TRBJ1-4
CASSPGTGGMGEKLFF
TGTGCCAGCAGTCCGGGGACAGGGGGGATGGGTGAAAAACTGTTTTTT
>TRBD1|TRBV6-5|many|TRBJ2-1
CASSYGTGTYNEQFF
TGTGCCAGCAGTTACGGGACAGGGACCTACAATGAGCAGTTCTTC